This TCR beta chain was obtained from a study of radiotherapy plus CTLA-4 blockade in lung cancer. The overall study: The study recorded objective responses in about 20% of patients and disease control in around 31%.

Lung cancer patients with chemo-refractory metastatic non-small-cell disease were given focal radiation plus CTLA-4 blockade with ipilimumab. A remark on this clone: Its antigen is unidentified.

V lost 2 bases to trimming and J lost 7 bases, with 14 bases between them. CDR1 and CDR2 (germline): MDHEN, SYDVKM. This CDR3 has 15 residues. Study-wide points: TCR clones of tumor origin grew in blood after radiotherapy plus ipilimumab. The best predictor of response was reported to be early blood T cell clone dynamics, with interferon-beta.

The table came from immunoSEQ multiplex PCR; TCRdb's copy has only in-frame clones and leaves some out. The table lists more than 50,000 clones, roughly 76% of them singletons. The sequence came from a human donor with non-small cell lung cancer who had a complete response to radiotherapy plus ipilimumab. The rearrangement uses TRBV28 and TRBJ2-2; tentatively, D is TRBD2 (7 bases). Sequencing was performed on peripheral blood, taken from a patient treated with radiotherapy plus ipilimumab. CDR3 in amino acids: CASSLGGAPNGELFF. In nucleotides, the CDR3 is TGTGCCAGCAGTTTAGGGGGGGCCCCAAACGGGGAGCTGTTTTTT.